Sequencing of this TCR beta chain was carried out in a study of shared clonotypes between healthy human individuals. Across the whole study: A donor's plate count was three for CD4 naive and three for CD4 memory; CD8 naive had two and CD8 memory one.

The protocol was immunoSEQ multiplex PCR, while the TCRdb copy is restricted to in-frame clones and leaves out a portion. The sample shows roughly 110,000 clones, about 63% of them seen only once. The CDR3 spans 14 residues. The V gene end was trimmed by 1 base and the J gene end by 9 bases; junction bases not matched to a gene: 4. Germline loops: CDR1 SGHVS, CDR2 FNYEAQ. The chain joins TRBV7-6 to TRBJ2-1, with 9 bases identical to TRBD2. Sequencing was done on a sample of memory CD8+ T cells sorted from blood. Subset of the sample: CD45RO+ cells pooled with CCR7-negative TemRA cells. The sequence came from a woman in her 30s in good health. The CDR3 DNA sequence: TGTGCCAGCAGCTTAGAACTAGCGGGTTTTGAGCAGTTCTTC. The encoded protein is CASSLELAGFEQFF.